The sequence of this T cell receptor beta chain was determined in a study of OX40 agonist ivuxolimab in advanced cancers. Background on the study: Three patients got partial responses; one had hepatocellular carcinoma and two had cutaneous melanoma.

This table comes from immunoSEQ multiplex PCR, and its TCRdb copy is limited to in-frame clones, with some not included. This sample has under 150,000 clones, with 90% found just once. Findings and limits, study-wide: Circulating CD4+ and CD8+ T cells showed clonal expansion by week 6 at 0.1 to 3.0 mg/kg.

Of note for this clone: Its target is unknown.

Autoimmune disease history or systemic immunosuppression excluded patients. On cycle 4 day 1 and cycle 7 day 1, as well as at baseline, blood was sampled. The CDR3 has 18 amino acids. Germline V CDR1 and CDR2: SGDLS, YYNGEE. V lost 4 bases, J lost 9 bases, and 29 bases lay in between. The specimen comprised CD4+ or CD8+ T cells sorted from blood, sampled in a trial of the OX40 agonist ivuxolimab. The receptor was derived from an adult with an advanced solid tumor such as melanoma, head and neck, liver or kidney cancer. The chain recombines TRBV9 with TRBJ2-1; a weak D match, TRBD2 (6 bases). The CDR3, as DNA: TGTGCCAGCAGCCCGCGGACTATCCAGGGAGCGGGTCTTAGTGAGCAGTTCTTC. As protein: CASSPRTIQGAGLSEQFF.